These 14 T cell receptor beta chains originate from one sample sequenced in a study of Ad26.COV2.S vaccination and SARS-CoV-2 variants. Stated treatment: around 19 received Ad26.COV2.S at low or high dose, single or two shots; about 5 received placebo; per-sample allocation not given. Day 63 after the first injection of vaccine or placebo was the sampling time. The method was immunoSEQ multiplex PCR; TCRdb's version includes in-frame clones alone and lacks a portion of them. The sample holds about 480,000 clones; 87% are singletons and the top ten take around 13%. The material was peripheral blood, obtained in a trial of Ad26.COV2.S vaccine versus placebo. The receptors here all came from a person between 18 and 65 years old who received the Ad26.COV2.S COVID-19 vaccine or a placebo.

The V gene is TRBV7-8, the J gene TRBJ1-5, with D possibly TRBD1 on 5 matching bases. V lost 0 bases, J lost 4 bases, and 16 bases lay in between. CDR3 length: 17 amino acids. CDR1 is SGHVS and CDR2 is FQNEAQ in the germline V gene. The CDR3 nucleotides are TGTGCCAGCAGCTTAGCGAAGATCTGGAGGGGAAATCAGCCCCAGCATTTT. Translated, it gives CASSLAKIWRGNQPQHF.

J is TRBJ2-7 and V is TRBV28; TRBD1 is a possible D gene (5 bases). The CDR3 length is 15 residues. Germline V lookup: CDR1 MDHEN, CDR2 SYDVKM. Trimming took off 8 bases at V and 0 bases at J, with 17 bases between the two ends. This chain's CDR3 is CASHPLGGHSYEQYF. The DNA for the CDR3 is TGTGCCAGCCACCCGCTCGGCGGACACTCCTACGAGCAGTACTTC.

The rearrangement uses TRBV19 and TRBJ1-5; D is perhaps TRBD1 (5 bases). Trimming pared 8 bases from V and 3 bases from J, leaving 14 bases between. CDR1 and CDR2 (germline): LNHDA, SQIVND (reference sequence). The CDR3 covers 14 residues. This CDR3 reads CASRATGINQPQHF. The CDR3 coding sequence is TGTGCCAGTCGGGCTACAGGTATCAATCAGCCCCAGCATTTT.

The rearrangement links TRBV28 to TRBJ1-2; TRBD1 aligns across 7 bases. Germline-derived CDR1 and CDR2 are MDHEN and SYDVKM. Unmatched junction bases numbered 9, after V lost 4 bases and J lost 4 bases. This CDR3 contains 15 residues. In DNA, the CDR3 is TGTGCCAGCAGTTCCCTCCCCGGACAGGTCTATGGCTACACCTTC. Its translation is CASSSLPGQVYGYTF.

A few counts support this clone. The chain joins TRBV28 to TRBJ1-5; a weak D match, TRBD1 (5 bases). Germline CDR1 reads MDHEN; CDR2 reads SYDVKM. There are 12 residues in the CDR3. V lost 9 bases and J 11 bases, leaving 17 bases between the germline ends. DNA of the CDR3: TGTGCCAGTTTAAGTGCCATCAGGGCCCAGCATTTT. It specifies CASLSAIRAQHF.

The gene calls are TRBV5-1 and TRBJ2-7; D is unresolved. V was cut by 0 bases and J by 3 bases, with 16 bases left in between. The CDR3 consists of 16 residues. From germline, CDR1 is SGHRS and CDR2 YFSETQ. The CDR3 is CASSLASGAELYEQYF. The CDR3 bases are TGCGCCAGCAGCTTGGCTTCCGGAGCAGAACTCTACGAGCAGTACTTC.

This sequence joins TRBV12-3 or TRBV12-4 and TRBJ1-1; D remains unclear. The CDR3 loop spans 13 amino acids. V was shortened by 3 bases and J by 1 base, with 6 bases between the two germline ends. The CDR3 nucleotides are TGTGCCAGCAGTTTTTCCGCGAACACTGAAGCTTTCTTT. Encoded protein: CASSFSANTEAFF.

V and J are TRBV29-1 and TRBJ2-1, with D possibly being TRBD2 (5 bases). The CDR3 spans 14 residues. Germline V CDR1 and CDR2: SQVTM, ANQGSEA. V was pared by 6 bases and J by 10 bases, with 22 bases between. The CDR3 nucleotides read TGCAGCGTCCGCATGAGGGTGGGGAATCCAGAGCAGTTCTTC. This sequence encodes CSVRMRVGNPEQFF.

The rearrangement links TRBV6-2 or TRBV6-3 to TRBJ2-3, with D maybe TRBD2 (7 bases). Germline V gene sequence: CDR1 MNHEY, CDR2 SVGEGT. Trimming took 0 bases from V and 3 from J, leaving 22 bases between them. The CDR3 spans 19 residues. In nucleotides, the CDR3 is TGTGCCAGCAGTTACTCGATCAGGGGCCGGCTAGCGGTAACAGATACGCAGTATTTT. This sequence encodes CASSYSIRGRLAVTDTQYF.

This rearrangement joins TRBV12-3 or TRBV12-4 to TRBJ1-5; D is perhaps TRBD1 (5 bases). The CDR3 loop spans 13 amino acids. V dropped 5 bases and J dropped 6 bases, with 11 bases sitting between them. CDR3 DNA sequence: TGTGCCAGCAGTAAGACAGTCGGTCAGCCCCAGCATTTT. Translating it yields CASSKTVGQPQHF.

CDR3 nucleotides: TGTGCCAGTAACGAATGGGGGGGAAATCAGCCCCAGCATTTT. Translated, it gives CASNEWGGNQPQHF. The rearrangement links TRBV19 to TRBJ1-5; perhaps TRBD1 as D (5 bases). Germline V gives CDR1 LNHDA, CDR2 SQIVND (reference sequence). The ends were cut back, 7 bases at V and 4 bases at J, with 14 bases in the middle. The CDR3 has 14 residues.

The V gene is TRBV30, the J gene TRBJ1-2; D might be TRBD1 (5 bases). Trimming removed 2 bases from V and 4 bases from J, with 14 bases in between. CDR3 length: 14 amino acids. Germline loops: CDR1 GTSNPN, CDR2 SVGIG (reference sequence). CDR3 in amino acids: CAWSLGVVRYGYTF. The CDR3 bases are TGTGCCTGGAGTTTAGGGGTGGTTCGCTATGGCTACACCTTC.

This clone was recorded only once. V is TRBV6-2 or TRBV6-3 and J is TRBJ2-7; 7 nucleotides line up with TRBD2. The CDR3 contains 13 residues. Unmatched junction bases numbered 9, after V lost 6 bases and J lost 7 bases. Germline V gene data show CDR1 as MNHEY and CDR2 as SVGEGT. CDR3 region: CASSDPGRAEQYF. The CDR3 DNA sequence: TGTGCCAGCAGCGACCCTGGGAGGGCTGAGCAGTACTTC.

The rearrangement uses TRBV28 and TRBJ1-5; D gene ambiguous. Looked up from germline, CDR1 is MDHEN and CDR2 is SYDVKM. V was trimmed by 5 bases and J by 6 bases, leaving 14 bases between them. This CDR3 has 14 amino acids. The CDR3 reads CASSPRGVLQPQHF. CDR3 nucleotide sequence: TGTGCCAGCAGTCCCCGGGGTGTCCTTCAGCCCCAGCATTTT.